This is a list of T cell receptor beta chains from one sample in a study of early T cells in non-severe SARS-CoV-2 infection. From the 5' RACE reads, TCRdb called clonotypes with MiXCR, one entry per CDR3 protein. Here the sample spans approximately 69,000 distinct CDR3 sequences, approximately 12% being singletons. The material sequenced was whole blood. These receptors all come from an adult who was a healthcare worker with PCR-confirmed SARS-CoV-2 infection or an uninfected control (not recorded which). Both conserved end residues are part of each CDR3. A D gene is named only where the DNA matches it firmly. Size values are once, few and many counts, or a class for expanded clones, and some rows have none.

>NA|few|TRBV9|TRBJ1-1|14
TGTGCCAGCAACCGGGGACGGGGGAACACTGAAGCTTTCTTT
CASNRGRGNTEAFF
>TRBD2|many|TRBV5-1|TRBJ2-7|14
TGCGCCAGCAGCCAGACTAGCGCCAACTACGAGCAGTACTTC
CASSQTSANYEQYF
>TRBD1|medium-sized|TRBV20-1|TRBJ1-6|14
TGCAGTGCTAGGACAGGGGCGGAGAATTCACCCCTCCACTTT
CSARTGAENSPLHF
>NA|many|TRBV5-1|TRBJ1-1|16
TGCGCCAGCAGTGGTCATACGCCGGTCATTGCGGCTGAAGCTTTCTTT
CASSGHTPVIAAEAFF
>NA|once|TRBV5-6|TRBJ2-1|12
TGTGCCAGCAGCTCCTCAGGGGAAGAGCAGTTCTTC
CASSSSGEEQFF
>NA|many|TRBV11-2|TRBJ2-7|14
TGTGCCAGCAGCTCGGTCAGGGGTTCCTACGAGCAGTACTTC
CASSSVRGSYEQYF
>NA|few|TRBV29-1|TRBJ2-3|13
TGCAGCGTTGATACCCCGGGGGCGTCTAGTAGGCATTTT
CSVDTPGASSRHF
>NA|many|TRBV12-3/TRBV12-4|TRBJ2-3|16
TGTGCCAGCAGAACTCTCGGTAGCCGACACACAGATACGCAGTATTTT
CASRTLGSRHTDTQYF
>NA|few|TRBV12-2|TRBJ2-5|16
TGTGCAAGTCGCTCAAAGGGACAGGCCCACCAAGAGACCCAGTACTTC
CASRSKGQAHQETQYF
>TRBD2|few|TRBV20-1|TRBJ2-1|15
TGCAGTGCTAGAGATATAGCGGGAGGCTACAATGAGCAGTTCTTC
CSARDIAGGYNEQFF
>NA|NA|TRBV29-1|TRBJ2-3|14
TGCAGCGTTGAAGTTACGAGAAGCACAGATACGCAGTATTTT
CSVEVTRSTDTQYF
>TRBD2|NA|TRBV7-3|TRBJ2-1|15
TGTGCCAGCAGTTCTAGCGGGGCCACCTACAATGAGCAGTTCTTC
CASSSSGATYNEQFF
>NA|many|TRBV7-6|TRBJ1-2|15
TGTGCCAGCAGCCCGGCAGGGCAGGGGAGTTATGGCTACACCTTC
CASSPAGQGSYGYTF
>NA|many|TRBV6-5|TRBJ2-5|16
TGTGCCAGCAGTTACTCCTTTACAGGGAACCAAGAGACCCAGTACTTC
CASSYSFTGNQETQYF
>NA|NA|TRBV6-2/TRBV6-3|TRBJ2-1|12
TGTGCCAGCAGTGGGCACCACAATGAGCAGTTCTTC
CASSGHHNEQFF
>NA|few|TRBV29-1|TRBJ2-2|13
TGCAGCGGTACAGGGATCAACACCGGGGAGCTGTTTTTT
CSGTGINTGELFF
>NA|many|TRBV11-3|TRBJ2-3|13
TGTGCCAGCAACGCACCTGGGAGTGATACGCAGTATTTT
CASNAPGSDTQYF
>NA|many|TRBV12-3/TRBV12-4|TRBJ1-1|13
TGTGCCAGCAGTTTAGCGGGGTACACTGAAGCTTTCTTT
CASSLAGYTEAFF
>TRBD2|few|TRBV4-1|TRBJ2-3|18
TGCGCCAGCAGCCAGGACCCCTATGGGGCGGGGGGCACAGATACGCAGTATTTT
CASSQDPYGAGGTDTQYF
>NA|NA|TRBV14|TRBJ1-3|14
TGTGCCAGCAGTCATTCGGGGGATGGAAACACCATATATTTT
CASSHSGDGNTIYF
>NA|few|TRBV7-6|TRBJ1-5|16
TGTGCCAGCAGCCCAGGAACGGGGGGAAACAATCAGCCCCAGCATTTT
CASSPGTGGNNQPQHF
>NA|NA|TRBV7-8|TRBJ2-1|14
TGTGCCAGCAGCTTAGATCCGGACACCAATGAGCAGTTCTTC
CASSLDPDTNEQFF
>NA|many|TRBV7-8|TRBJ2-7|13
TGTGCCAGCAGCCGAACTAAGACCTACGAGCAGTACTTC
CASSRTKTYEQYF
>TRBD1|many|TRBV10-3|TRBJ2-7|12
TGTGCCATCAGTGAACAGGGGAGAGGGCAGTACTTC
CAISEQGRGQYF
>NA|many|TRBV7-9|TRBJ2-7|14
TGTGCCAGCAGCGCTAGCGGCCAGGGGTACGAGCAGTACTTC
CASSASGQGYEQYF
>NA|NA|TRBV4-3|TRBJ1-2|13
TGCGCCAGCAGCCAATCGGGGATTTACGGCTACACCTTC
CASSQSGIYGYTF
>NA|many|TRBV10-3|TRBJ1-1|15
TGTGCCATCAGAGGGAACGCCGATTTTAACACTGAAGCTTTCTTT
CAIRGNADFNTEAFF
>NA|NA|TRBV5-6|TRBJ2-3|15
TGTGCCAGCAGCCTAGGACAGCGACAGACAGATACGCAGTATTTT
CASSLGQRQTDTQYF
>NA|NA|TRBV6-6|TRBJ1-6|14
TGTGCCAGCAGTTTAGCAGGGTCTAATTCACCCCTCCACTTT
CASSLAGSNSPLHF
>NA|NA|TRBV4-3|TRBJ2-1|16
TGCGCCAGCAGCCAGTCCCGGGGGACCCTTTACAATGAGCAGTTCTTC
CASSQSRGTLYNEQFF
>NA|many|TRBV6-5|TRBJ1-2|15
TGTGCCAGCAGCCCTATCGACAGGTTTAACTATGGCTACACCTTC
CASSPIDRFNYGYTF
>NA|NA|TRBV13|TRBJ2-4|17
TGTGCCAGCAGCTCGTGGGCAGGGACTTTAGCCAAAAACATTCAGTACTTC
CASSSWAGTLAKNIQYF
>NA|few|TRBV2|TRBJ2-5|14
TGTGCCAGCAGGGCTCATCAGGGACAAGAGACCCAGTACTTC
CASRAHQGQETQYF
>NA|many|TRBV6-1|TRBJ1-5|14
TGTGCCTCCCAGGACAGATATAGCAATCAGCCCCAGCATTTT
CASQDRYSNQPQHF
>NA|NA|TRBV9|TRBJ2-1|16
TGTGCCAGCGGGGGAGGACTGCAACTGAATTACAATGAGCAGTTCTTC
CASGGGLQLNYNEQFF
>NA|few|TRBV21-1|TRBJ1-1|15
TGTGCCAGCAGCAAAGTGGGGGGGCGGGCCACTGAAGCTTTCTTT
CASSKVGGRATEAFF
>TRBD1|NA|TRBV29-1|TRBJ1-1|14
TGCAGCGTTGGGACAGGGGCTACGAACACTGAAGCTTTCTTT
CSVGTGATNTEAFF